One and the same sample provided the 12 T cell receptor beta chains below, sequenced in a study of blood T cell repertoires in COVID-19. Using immunoSEQ multiplex PCR, the repertoire was profiled, and TCRdb retains in-frame clones only, with some absent. The table includes under 85,000 clones, around 74% detected once. Sequencing was carried out using peripheral blood. The origin of the receptors is a human donor in a cohort sampled during active COVID-19.

This sequence joins TRBV18 and TRBJ2-1; 11 positions match TRBD2. The CDR3 has 14 residues. V lost 5 bases, J lost 9 bases, and 6 bases stayed unmatched. In germline, CDR1 is KGHSH, CDR2 LQKENI. CDR3 in amino acids: CASSVAGGPSEQFF. Written as DNA, the CDR3 is TGTGCCAGCTCAGTAGCGGGGGGGCCCAGTGAGCAGTTCTTC.

This chain joins TRBV7-8 and TRBJ1-3; D may be TRBD1 (5 bases). The CDR3 extends over 15 amino acids. V lost 5 bases and J lost 0, with 11 bases in between. CDR1 is SGHVS, CDR2 FQNEAQ, per germline. The CDR3 reads CASSPGHHSGNTIYF. DNA of the CDR3: TGTGCCAGCAGCCCAGGACACCACTCTGGAAACACCATATATTTT.

The chain has TRBV11-2 and TRBJ1-6, with TRBD1 identical over 9 bases. CDR3 length: 16 amino acids. Germline V gene sequence: CDR1 SGHAT, CDR2 FQNNGV. The junction had 9 bases not matched to a gene; V was cut back by 4 bases and J by 8 bases. CDR3 coding DNA: TGTGCCAGCAGCTCGATACAGGGGGCTACGGATTCACCCCTCCACTTT. Protein product: CASSSIQGATDSPLHF.

The V gene is TRBV24-1, the J gene TRBJ2-1; 8 bases line up with TRBD2. The CDR3 length is 15 residues. The V segment lost 9 bases and the J segment 7 bases; nucleotides outside the gene matches: 13. Germline CDR1 is KGHDR and CDR2 is SFDVKD. This chain's CDR3 is CATSEVRGGFNEQFF. In DNA, the CDR3 is TGTGCCACCTCAGAGGTGCGCGGGGGGTTTAATGAGCAGTTCTTC.

This clone is a singleton in its sample. The rearrangement joins TRBV5-8 to TRBJ1-5, with D maybe TRBD1 (6 bases). Per germline, CDR1 SGHTS and CDR2 YDEGEE. V lost 0 bases and J 4 bases, leaving 14 bases between the germline ends. The CDR3 runs 16 residues. CDR3 sequence (DNA): TGTGCCAGCAGCTTGGCCACAGGGACCCTTAATCAGCCCCAGCATTTT. This encodes CASSLATGTLNQPQHF.

The J gene is TRBJ1-3, the V gene TRBV15; D gene ambiguous. Germline CDR1 is LNHNV and CDR2 is YYDKDF (reference sequence). The V end lost 0 bases, the J end lost 0 bases, and 3 bases lay between the germline ends. The CDR3 length is 14 residues. The CDR3 here is CATSRDYSGNTIYF. The CDR3 coding sequence is TGTGCCACCAGCAGAGATTACTCTGGAAACACCATATATTTT.

The genes are TRBV5-1 and TRBJ2-7, with 8 bases that match TRBD1. J was trimmed by 3 bases and V by 3 bases; bases with no gene match: 2. The CDR3 consists of 13 residues. The germline gives CDR1 SGHRS, CDR2 YFSETQ. CDR3 sequence: CASSYGQGYEQYF. The CDR3 DNA follows: TGCGCCAGCAGCTACGGACAGGGCTACGAGCAGTACTTC.

The chain employs TRBV5-1 and TRBJ2-3; 10 bases map to TRBD2. The CDR3 contains 14 residues. Germline V CDR1 and CDR2: SGHRS, YFSETQ. J was trimmed by 3 bases and V by 4 bases; bases with no gene match: 2. The CDR3 is CASSQAGGTDTQYF. Here the CDR3 DNA reads TGCGCCAGCAGCCAAGCGGGGGGGACAGATACGCAGTATTTT.

The chain is built from TRBV6-5 and TRBJ2-1; 13 bases fit TRBD2. Trimming took 6 bases from V and 7 from J; bases not matched to a gene: 0. This CDR3 region has 13 residues. The V gene's germline CDR1 is MNHEY and CDR2 SVGAGI. The CDR3 is CASRLAGGNEQFF. The DNA for the CDR3 is TGTGCCAGCAGACTAGCGGGGGGGAATGAGCAGTTCTTC.

This chain uses TRBV28 with TRBJ2-7; TRBD1 is a possible D gene (5 bases). The germline V gene encodes CDR1 MDHEN and CDR2 SYDVKM. V was clipped by 6 bases and J by 6 bases, with 24 bases between them. The CDR3 extends over 16 amino acids. The CDR3 DNA follows: TGTGCCAGCAGGGGGCCCAGGGCAGGCACAGTCCGCGAGCAGTACTTC. It translates to CASRGPRAGTVREQYF. Complete variable domain (other parts from reference TRBV28 and TRBJ2-7): DVKVTQSSRYLVKRTGEKVFLECVQDMDHENMFWYRQDPGLGLRLIYFSYDVKMKEKGDIPEGYSVSREKKERFSLILESASTNQTSMYLCASRGPRAGTVREQYFGPGTRLTVT.

The chain has TRBV4-2 and TRBJ2-4; 7 bases are shared with TRBD1. V shed 4 bases and J 4 bases; nucleotides not matched to a gene: 4. The CDR3 contains 14 residues. Looked up from germline, CDR1 is LGHNA and CDR2 is YNFKEQ. DNA for the CDR3: TGTGCCAGCAGCCCTGGACAGGAAAAAAACATTCAGTACTTC. This sequence encodes CASSPGQEKNIQYF.

As DNA, the CDR3 is TGCGCCAGCAGCGTGGAAGGGTGGACAGAGGACTACGAGCAGTACTTC. Protein: CASSVEGWTEDYEQYF. V and J are TRBV5-1 and TRBJ2-7; a possible D gene is TRBD1 (6 bases). The germline CDR1 and CDR2 sequences are SGHRS and YFSETQ. V lost 4 bases and J 3 bases, leaving 20 bases between the germline ends. This CDR3 spans 16 amino acids.